These 17 T cell receptor beta chains were sequenced from one sample in a study of blood T cell repertoires in COVID-19. TCRdb keeps only in-frame clones here, not all; method: immunoSEQ multiplex PCR. The sample lists more than 250,000 clones; about 87% were seen once. The sequenced sample was PBMCs or T cells enriched from blood (not recorded which). Every receptor here comes from a woman aged 40 to 55 with acute COVID-19.

The rearrangement joins TRBV7-3 to TRBJ1-1; TRBD1 might be the D (5 bases). Trimming pared 0 bases from V and 7 bases from J, leaving 12 bases between. The germline V gene encodes CDR1 SGHTA and CDR2 FQGTGA. This CDR3 comprises 14 residues. In DNA form, the CDR3 reads TGTGCCAGCAGCTTAACGGGGCGCGTAAGTGAAGCTTTCTTT. Its translation: CASSLTGRVSEAFF.

The chain recombines TRBV6-2 or TRBV6-3 with TRBJ1-1; D gene ambiguous. CDR3 size: 16 residues. The V gene lost 2 bases and the J gene lost 0 bases, with 13 bases spanning the gap. Germline V gives CDR1 MNHEY, CDR2 SVGEGT. In nucleotides, the CDR3 is TGTGCCAGCAGTTACCGTAGAGGACTAATGAACACTGAAGCTTTCTTT. It is translated as CASSYRRGLMNTEAFF.

The chain recombines TRBV28 with TRBJ2-7; 7 positions agree with TRBD1. Germline-derived CDR1 and CDR2 are MDHEN and SYDVKM. The CDR3 is made up of 14 amino acids. The ends lost 6 bases at V and 0 bases at J; junction bases unmatched: 5. The CDR3 sequence is CASSPGQNSYEQYF. As DNA, the CDR3 is TGTGCCAGCAGCCCGGGACAGAACTCCTACGAGCAGTACTTC. Combining the CDR3 with reference TRBV28 and TRBJ2-7 gives the whole variable domain DVKVTQSSRYLVKRTGEKVFLECVQDMDHENMFWYRQDPGLGLRLIYFSYDVKMKEKGDIPEGYSVSREKKERFSLILESASTNQTSMYLCASSPGQNSYEQYFGPGTRLTVT.

The chain couples TRBV28 to TRBJ2-7; TRBD1 aligns across 9 bases. Losses at the gene ends were 3 bases for V and 5 bases for J; bases not matched to a gene: 8. Germline loops: CDR1 MDHEN, CDR2 SYDVKM. The CDR3 is 15 residues long. The CDR3 region is CASSLPLTGGNEQYF. The CDR3 region has the DNA TGTGCCAGCAGTTTGCCTCTAACAGGGGGCAACGAGCAGTACTTC.

This rearrangement joins TRBV2 to TRBJ2-1; D unclear. V lost 8 bases and J lost 6, with 5 bases in between. Germline CDR1 is SNHLY and CDR2 is FYNNEI. The CDR3 sequence is 10 residues long. CDR3 loop: CASLPNEQFF. In DNA, the CDR3 is TGTGCCAGCCTCCCCAATGAGCAGTTCTTC.

The chain joins TRBV6-5 to TRBJ2-3; D gene uncertain. The germline CDR1 and CDR2 sequences are MNHEY and SVGAGI. The CDR3 runs to 14 residues. V shed 7 bases and J shed 1 base, with 12 bases lying between them. CDR3 coding DNA: TGTGCCAGCATCTTAGCTCTAGGCACAGATACGCAGTATTTT. It yields the protein CASILALGTDTQYF.

V usage is TRBV6-4 and J usage is TRBJ1-2, with D perhaps TRBD1 (6 bases). Trimming stripped 5 bases from V and 7 bases from J, with 14 bases between. The CDR3 runs to 13 residues. Germline loops: CDR1 MRHNA, CDR2 SNTAGT. CDR3 DNA: TGTGCCAGCAGTTCTCAGGGGCTGGCTGGCTACACCTTC. The encoded protein is CASSSQGLAGYTF.

V and J are TRBV30 and TRBJ1-1, with a tentative D call TRBD1 (6 bases). V dropped 2 bases and J dropped 0 bases, with 13 bases sitting between them. There are 15 residues in the CDR3. Looked up from germline, CDR1 is GTSNPN and CDR2 is SVGIG (reference sequence). In DNA, the CDR3 is TGTGCCTGGAGTACTATACGACAGGTGAACACTGAAGCTTTCTTT. It specifies CAWSTIRQVNTEAFF.

This clone was seen a single time. J is TRBJ1-2 and V is TRBV15; D ambiguous. Per the germline V gene, CDR1 is LNHNV and CDR2 is YYDKDF (reference sequence). Trimming cost V 5 bases and J 8 bases, with 12 bases left between them. The CDR3 sequence is 12 residues long. CDR3 sequence: CATSGRTGGYTF. DNA of the CDR3: TGTGCCACCAGCGGGAGAACTGGCGGCTACACCTTC.

The chain uses TRBV7-3 and TRBJ1-2, with 12 bases lining up with TRBD1. V trimming: 0 bases; J trimming: 8 bases; junction bases outside the gene matches: 4. Germline-derived CDR1 and CDR2 are SGHTA and FQGTGA. The CDR3 runs 15 residues. In DNA, the CDR3 is TGTGCCAGCAGCTTAACCGGGACAGGGGGCAACGGCTACACCTTC. Translated, it gives CASSLTGTGGNGYTF.

The gene calls are TRBV2 and TRBJ1-3; maybe TRBD1 (5 bases). Germline lookup yields CDR1 SNHLY and CDR2 FYNNEI. V was cut by 3 bases and J by 1 base, with 7 bases left in between. The length of the CDR3 is 14 residues. The CDR3 loop is CASSDQGSGNTIYF. The CDR3 DNA sequence: TGTGCCAGCAGTGATCAGGGATCTGGAAACACCATATATTTT.

This chain links TRBV18 with TRBJ1-1, with unresolved D. Trimming cost V 6 bases and J 2 bases, with 13 bases left between them. The length of the CDR3 is 14 residues. Germline assignment: CDR1 KGHSH and CDR2 LQKENI. In DNA, the CDR3 is TGTGCCAGCTCGTCGGGGAGAGTTAACACTGAAGCTTTCTTT. Protein sequence: CASSSGRVNTEAFF.

The chain employs TRBV19 and TRBJ2-1, with 11 positions matching TRBD2. V dropped 4 bases and J dropped 5; count of bases not matched to a gene: 4. Looked up from germline, CDR1 is LNHDA and CDR2 is SQIVND (reference sequence). The CDR3 sequence is 15 residues long. In nucleotides, the CDR3 is TGTGCCAGTAGTAATCGACTAGCGGGACACAATGAGCAGTTCTTC. Its protein is CASSNRLAGHNEQFF.

This rearrangement joins TRBV28 to TRBJ1-2; D is ambiguous. The CDR3 has 14 residues. Germline CDR1 reads MDHEN; CDR2 reads SYDVKM. Trimming removed 3 bases at V and 4 bases at J, with 12 bases between. DNA of the CDR3: TGTGCCAGCAGTTTTCGCGGGGTAATCTATGGCTACACCTTC. Its translation: CASSFRGVIYGYTF.

The V call is TRBV4-1, the J call TRBJ1-3, with 8 bases aligning to TRBD1. The junction had 5 bases not matched to a gene; V was cut back by 4 bases and J by 3 bases. From germline, CDR1 is MGHRA and CDR2 YSYEKL. CDR3 size: 15 residues. The CDR3 DNA reads as TGCGCCAGCAGCCTCCTACAGGGGGGTGGAAACACCATATATTTT. Its translation is CASSLLQGGGNTIYF.

This chain links TRBV7-8 with TRBJ2-7; D is possibly TRBD2 (6 bases). The germline V gene encodes CDR1 SGHVS and CDR2 FQNEAQ. V shed 4 bases and J shed 2 bases, with 21 bases lying between them. This CDR3 is 17 amino acids long. The CDR3 spells CASSSRRPGLGAYEQYF. CDR3 sequence (DNA): TGTGCCAGCAGCTCACGCCGACCGGGACTTGGGGCCTACGAGCAGTACTTC.

The chain combines TRBV30 with TRBJ1-1; D unresolved. The CDR3 totals 12 residues. V dropped 4 bases and J dropped 6 bases, with 12 bases sitting between them. CDR1 and CDR2 from the germline V gene are GTSNPN and SVGIG (reference sequence). CDR3 bases: TGTGCCTGGACCAAGGGAGGCCCTGAAGCTTTCTTT. Encoded protein: CAWTKGGPEAFF.